This is a list of T cell receptor beta chains from one sample in a study of immune characterization of retroperitoneal liposarcoma. TCRdb processed the PCR reads anew with MiXCR; each CDR3 protein has one entry. Among 2,900 or so distinct CDR3 sequences, around 45% were seen once, and the ten largest hold about 48%. Sequencing was performed on tumor tissue. Source of these receptors: a male donor with retroperitoneal liposarcoma. Each CDR3 is given with its conserved first and last residue. A D gene is named only where the DNA matches it firmly. Expanded clones are given a class, and other clones once, few, many or no size at all.

clone_size: few; j_call: TRBJ2-7; v_call: TRBV6-1; d_call: TRBD2; cdr3_nt: TGTGCCAGCAGTCCTGGTGGGGGGGGAGTGCACGAGCAGTACTTC; cdr3_aa: CASSPGGGGVHEQYF
clone_size: -; j_call: TRBJ1-6; v_call: TRBV6-6; d_call: -; cdr3_nt: TGTGCCAGCAGTTACTCGATGGCAGGAGGTTCACCCCTCCACTTT; cdr3_aa: CASSYSMAGGSPLHF
clone_size: -; j_call: TRBJ2-1; v_call: TRBV6-1; d_call: -; cdr3_nt: TGTGCCAGCAGTGCCCAGGGGCAGACCTACAATGAGCAGTTCTTC; cdr3_aa: CASSAQGQTYNEQFF
clone_size: -; j_call: TRBJ2-1; v_call: TRBV7-2; d_call: TRBD2; cdr3_nt: TGTGCCAGCAGCTCCCGGACTAGCGGGACCTACTCCATTCAGTTCTTC; cdr3_aa: CASSSRTSGTYSIQFF
clone_size: -; j_call: TRBJ1-5; v_call: TRBV6-1; d_call: -; cdr3_nt: TGTGCCAGCAGTGAAGCCCGCGGTTTACGGTCCCAGCATTTT; cdr3_aa: CASSEARGLRSQHF
clone_size: medium-sized; j_call: TRBJ2-1; v_call: TRBV6-6; d_call: -; cdr3_nt: TGTGCCAGCAGTTACTCTATCAGTAGCGGAGGCGATGAGCAGTTCTTC; cdr3_aa: CASSYSISSGGDEQFF
clone_size: once; j_call: TRBJ2-2; v_call: TRBV7-3; d_call: -; cdr3_nt: TGTGCCAGCAGCTTAAGAGGGACTGCTTTTACCGGGGAGCTGTTTTTT; cdr3_aa: CASSLRGTAFTGELFF
clone_size: medium-sized; j_call: TRBJ2-3; v_call: TRBV6-1; d_call: -; cdr3_nt: TGTGCCAGCAGGTCCTCAGATACGCAGTATTTT; cdr3_aa: CASRSSDTQYF
clone_size: -; j_call: TRBJ2-5; v_call: TRBV7-2; d_call: -; cdr3_nt: TGTGCCAGCAGCTTAGGGCAGACATCCTACAATGAGCAGTACTTC; cdr3_aa: CASSLGQTSYNEQYF
clone_size: few; j_call: TRBJ1-2; v_call: TRBV7-2; d_call: -; cdr3_nt: TGTGCCAGCAGCTCCCGTGGAGGGGATGGCTACACCTTC; cdr3_aa: CASSSRGGDGYTF